This paragraph reports one T cell receptor (beta chain). What it recognizes is unknown. PCR primers comprised 60 Vbeta and 13 Jbeta primers. Libraries were prepared by immunoSEQ multiplex PCR; TCRdb keeps only in-frame clonotypes and omits some of them. In the table there are 95,000 to 150,000 clones, approximately 72% of which are singletons. This record belongs to a study of cytomegalovirus exposure and HLA in healthy donors. Study in general: From donors who were HLA-typed, an early data release held 75 million to 85 million unique TCRs.

Study-wide results and caveats: No immune exposure information besides CMV serostatus was available.

Per germline, CDR1 MRHNA and CDR2 SNTAGT. V was cut by 3 bases and J by 4 bases, with 7 bases left in between. The CDR3 is 13 amino acids. The genes are TRBV6-4 and TRBJ1-5; D is possibly TRBD1 (6 bases). What was sequenced was PBMCs. This TCR was sampled from a woman in her 40s in good health and CMV-seropositive. DNA of the CDR3: TGTGCCAGCAGTGAGGACAGAAATCAGCCCCAGCATTTT. Residues: CASSEDRNQPQHF.